This T cell receptor beta chain derives from a study of blood T cell repertoires in COVID-19. Whole-study context: Sample material is recorded as cDNA or gDNA derived from T cells, B-cell-depleted T cells, or PBMCs.

Here immunoSEQ multiplex PCR was the method, and the copy in TCRdb shows in-frame clones only, minus some. The top ten hold approximately 9% of the sample, which has around 250,000 clones, around 82% seen once. The CDR3 covers 14 residues. Germline-derived CDR1 and CDR2 are MNHEY and SVGAGI. The J segment lost 4 bases and the V segment lost 6 bases, leaving 8 bases of the junction unmatched. The chain uses TRBV6-5 and TRBJ2-5; 7 bases match TRBD1. Source material: peripheral blood. This sequence was found in a human donor in a cohort sampled during active COVID-19. The CDR3 protein is CASRSDRDGETQYF. The CDR3 bases are TGTGCCAGCAGGTCCGACAGGGACGGAGAGACCCAGTACTTC.